The source of this T cell receptor (beta chain) is a study of blood T cell repertoires in COVID-19. Study in general: The United States, Italy and Spain supplied acute and convalescent COVID-19 samples. In each case, the material was cDNA or gDNA derived from T cells, B-cell-depleted T cells, or PBMCs.

Original handling: Reference gene primer amplification in the assay estimated nucleated cell counts. TCRdb's table, derived via immunoSEQ multiplex PCR, lists solely in-frame clones and lacks some. V and J calls and clone size are those listed in that table; D and trimming were worked out from the DNA. The sample consists of 250,000 to 300,000 clones, around 89% of them appearing once. The germline gives CDR1 SGHNT, CDR2 YYREEE (reference sequence). V was pared by 4 bases and J by 6 bases, with 8 bases of the junction left unmatched. The length of the CDR3 is 15 residues. V usage is TRBV5-4 and J usage is TRBJ2-2; TRBD2 matches 8 bases. The origin of this receptor is a man aged 35 to 55 with acute or convalescent COVID-19. The sample taken for sequencing was peripheral blood. As DNA, the CDR3 is TGTGCCAGCAGCCCGGGGACTAGTCTCGCCGGGGAGCTGTTTTTT. This encodes CASSPGTSLAGELFF.